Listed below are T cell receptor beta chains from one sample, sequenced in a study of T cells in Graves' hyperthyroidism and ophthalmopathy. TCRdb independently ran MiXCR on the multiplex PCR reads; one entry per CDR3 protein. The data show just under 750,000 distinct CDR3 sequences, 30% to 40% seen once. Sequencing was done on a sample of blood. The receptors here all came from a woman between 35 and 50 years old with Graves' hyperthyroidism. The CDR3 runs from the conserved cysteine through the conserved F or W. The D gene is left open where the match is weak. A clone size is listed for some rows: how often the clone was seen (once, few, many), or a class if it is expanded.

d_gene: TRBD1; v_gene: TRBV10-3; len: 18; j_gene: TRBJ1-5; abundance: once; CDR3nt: TGTGCCAGCAGCCAAGGGACCGGGACAGAGCAACCTAATCAGCCCCAGCATTTT; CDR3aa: CASSQGTGTEQPNQPQHF
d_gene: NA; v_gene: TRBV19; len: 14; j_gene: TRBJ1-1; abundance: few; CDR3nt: TGTGCCAGTACCCAGAGGGGGATAAACACTGAAGCTTTCTTT; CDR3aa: CASTQRGINTEAFF
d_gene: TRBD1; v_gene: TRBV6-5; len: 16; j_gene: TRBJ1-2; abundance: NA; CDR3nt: TGTGCCAGCAGTTACAACCGGGACAGCACTAACTATGGCTACACCTTC; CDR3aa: CASSYNRDSTNYGYTF
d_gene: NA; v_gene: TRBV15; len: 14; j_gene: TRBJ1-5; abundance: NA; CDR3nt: TGTGCCACCAGCAGAGATGGGGAAGGAGAGACCCAGCATTTT; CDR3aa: CATSRDGEGETQHF
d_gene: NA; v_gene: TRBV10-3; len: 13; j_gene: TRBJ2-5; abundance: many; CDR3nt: TGTGCCATCAATGGGGGGGCAACAGAGACCCAGTACTTC; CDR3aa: CAINGGATETQYF
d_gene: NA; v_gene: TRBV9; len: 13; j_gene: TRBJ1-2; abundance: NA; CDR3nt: TGTGCCAGCAGCGTCTGGGGGAACTATGGCTACACCTTC; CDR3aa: CASSVWGNYGYTF
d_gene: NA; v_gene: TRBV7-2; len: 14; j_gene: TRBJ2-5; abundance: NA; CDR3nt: TGTGCCAGCAGTGCCCTAGGATTCCAAGAGACCCAGTACTTC; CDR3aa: CASSALGFQETQYF
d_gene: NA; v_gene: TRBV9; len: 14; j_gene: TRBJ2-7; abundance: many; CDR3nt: TGTGCCAGCAGCGAGGGACGGGGGTCCTACGAGCAGTACTTC; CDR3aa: CASSEGRGSYEQYF
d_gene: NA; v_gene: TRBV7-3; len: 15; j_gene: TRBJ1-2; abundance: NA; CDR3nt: TGTGCCAGCAGCTTAATGGTTGGCGGAAAAGGGGGCTACACCTTC; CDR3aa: CASSLMVGGKGGYTF
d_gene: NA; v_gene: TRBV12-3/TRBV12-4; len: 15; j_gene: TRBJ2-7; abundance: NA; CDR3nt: TGTGCCAGCTCCCAGACTTCCCGGGGGCGCTACGAGCAGTACTTC; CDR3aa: CASSQTSRGRYEQYF
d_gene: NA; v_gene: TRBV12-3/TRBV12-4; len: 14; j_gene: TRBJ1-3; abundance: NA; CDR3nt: TGTGCCAGCAGTTTAATGACCTCTGGAAACACCATATATTTT; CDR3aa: CASSLMTSGNTIYF
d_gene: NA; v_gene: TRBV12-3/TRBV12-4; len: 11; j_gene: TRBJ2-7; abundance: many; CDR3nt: TGTGCCAGCAGTTTAACGACCGAGCAGTACTTC; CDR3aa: CASSLTTEQYF
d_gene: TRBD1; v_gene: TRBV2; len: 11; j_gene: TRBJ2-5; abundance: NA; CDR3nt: TGTGCCAGCAGTTCAAGACAGGGTCAGTACTTC; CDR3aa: CASSSRQGQYF
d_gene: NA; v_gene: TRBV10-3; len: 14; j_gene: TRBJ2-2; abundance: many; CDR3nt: TGTGCCATGGGCGGGACAGCGAACACCGGGGAGCTGTTTTTT; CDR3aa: CAMGGTANTGELFF
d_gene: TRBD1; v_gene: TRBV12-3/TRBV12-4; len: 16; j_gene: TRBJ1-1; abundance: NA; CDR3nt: TGTGCCAGCACCCCCCCAAACGACCGGGACAGGGGGCGATCTTTCTTT; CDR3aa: CASTPPNDRDRGRSFF
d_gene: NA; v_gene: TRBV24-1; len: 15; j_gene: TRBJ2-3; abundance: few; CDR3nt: TGTGCCACCAGTGACGGCGGGGCTAGCACAGATACGCAGTATTTT; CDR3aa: CATSDGGASTDTQYF
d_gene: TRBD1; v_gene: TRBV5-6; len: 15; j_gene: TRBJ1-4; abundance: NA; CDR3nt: TGTGCCAGCAGCGCCAGGACAGGGTCAAGCGAAAAACTGTTTTTT; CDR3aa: CASSARTGSSEKLFF
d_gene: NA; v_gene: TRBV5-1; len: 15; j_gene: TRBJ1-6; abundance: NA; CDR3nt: TGCGCCAGCAGCTTGGAGGATCCGGGGAATTCACCCCTCCACTTT; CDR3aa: CASSLEDPGNSPLHF
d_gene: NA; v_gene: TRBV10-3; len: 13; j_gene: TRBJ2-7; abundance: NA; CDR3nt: TGTGCCATCCCTCAGGCCCACAGCGGCGAGCAGTACTTC; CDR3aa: CAIPQAHSGEQYF
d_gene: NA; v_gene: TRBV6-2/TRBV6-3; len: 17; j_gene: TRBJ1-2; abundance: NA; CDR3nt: TGTGCCAGCAGTTACGTCAGGGGCCCGCTCCTTAACTATGGCTACACCTTC; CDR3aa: CASSYVRGPLLNYGYTF
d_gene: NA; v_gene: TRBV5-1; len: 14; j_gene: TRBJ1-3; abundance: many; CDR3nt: TGCGCCAGCAGCTTGGAGGCGGCTGGAAACACCATATATTTT; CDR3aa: CASSLEAAGNTIYF
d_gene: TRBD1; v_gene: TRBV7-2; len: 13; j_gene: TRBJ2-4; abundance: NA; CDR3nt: TGTGCCAGCAGCACACGGGACAGGGGAATTCAGTACTTC; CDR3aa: CASSTRDRGIQYF
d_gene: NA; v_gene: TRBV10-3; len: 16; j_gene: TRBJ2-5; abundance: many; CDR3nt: TGTGCCATCAGTGAGTCTAAGGGGGGCGCGCAGGAGACCCAGTACTTC; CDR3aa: CAISESKGGAQETQYF
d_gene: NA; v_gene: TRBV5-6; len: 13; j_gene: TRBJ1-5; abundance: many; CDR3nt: TGTGCCAGCGGCAGGAGGGACAATCAGCCCCAGCATTTT; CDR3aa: CASGRRDNQPQHF
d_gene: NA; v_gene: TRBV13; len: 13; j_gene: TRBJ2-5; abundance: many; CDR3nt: TGTGCCAGCAGCTTAGAGGCCTCAGAGACCCAGTACTTC; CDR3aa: CASSLEASETQYF
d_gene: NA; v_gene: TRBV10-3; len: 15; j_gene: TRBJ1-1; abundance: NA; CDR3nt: TGTGCCATCAGTGACTCGGGGAAGGGGGGTACTGAAGCTTTCTTT; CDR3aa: CAISDSGKGGTEAFF
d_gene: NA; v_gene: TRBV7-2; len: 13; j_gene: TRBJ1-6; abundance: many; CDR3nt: TGTGCCAGCAGCCCAACCCTGGACTCACCCCTCCACTTT; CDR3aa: CASSPTLDSPLHF
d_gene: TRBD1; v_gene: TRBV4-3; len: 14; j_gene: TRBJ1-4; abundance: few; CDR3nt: TGCGCCAGCAGCCAAGCCAGGGGGCTCGAAAAACTGTTTTTT; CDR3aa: CASSQARGLEKLFF
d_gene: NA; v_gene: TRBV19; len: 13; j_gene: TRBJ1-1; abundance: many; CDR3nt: TGTGCCAGTAGCCACCAGGGGTACACTGAAGCTTTCTTT; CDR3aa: CASSHQGYTEAFF
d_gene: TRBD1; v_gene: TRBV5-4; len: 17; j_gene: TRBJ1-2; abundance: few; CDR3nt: TGTGCCAGCAGCCAAGATCTTCCAGGGGGTAAAGAACTCGGCTACACCTTC; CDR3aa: CASSQDLPGGKELGYTF
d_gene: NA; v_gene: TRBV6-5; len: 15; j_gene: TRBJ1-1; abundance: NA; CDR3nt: TGTGCCAGCAGTGAAAGACGGGATCGTGTAACTGAAGCTTTCTTT; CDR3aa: CASSERRDRVTEAFF
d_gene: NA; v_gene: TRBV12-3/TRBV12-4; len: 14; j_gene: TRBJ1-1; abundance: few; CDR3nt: TGTGCCAGCAGTTTGGGACTCTTGAACACTGAAGCTTTCTTT; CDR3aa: CASSLGLLNTEAFF
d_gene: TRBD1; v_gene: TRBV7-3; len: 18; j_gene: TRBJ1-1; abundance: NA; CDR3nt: TGTGCCAGCTCACCACAAGGGACAGGGGGCGACCTGAACACTGAAGCTTTCTTT; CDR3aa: CASSPQGTGGDLNTEAFF
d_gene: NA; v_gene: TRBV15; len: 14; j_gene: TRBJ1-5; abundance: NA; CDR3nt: TGTGCCACCAGCAGCCAAGACGAGAATCAGCCCCAGCATTTT; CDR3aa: CATSSQDENQPQHF
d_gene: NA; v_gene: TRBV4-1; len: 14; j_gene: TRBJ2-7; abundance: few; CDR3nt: TGCGCCAGCAGCCAGCATGGGGTAGAGTACGAGCAGTACTTC; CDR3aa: CASSQHGVEYEQYF
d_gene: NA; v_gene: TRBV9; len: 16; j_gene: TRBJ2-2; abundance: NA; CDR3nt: TGTGCCAGCAGCGTAGGGCCGGGGAATAGTCCCGGGGAGCTGTTTTTT; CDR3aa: CASSVGPGNSPGELFF
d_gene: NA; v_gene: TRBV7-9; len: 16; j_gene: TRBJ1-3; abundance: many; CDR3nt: TGTGCCAGCAGCCCACCCCGGCCGGTAATTGGAAACACCATATATTTT; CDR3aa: CASSPPRPVIGNTIYF
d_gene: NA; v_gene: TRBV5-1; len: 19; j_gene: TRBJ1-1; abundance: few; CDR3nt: TGCGCCAGCACCCCCAAGGAGGGCGTCGTCTCGGTGGAGGACACTGAAGCTTTCTTT; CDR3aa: CASTPKEGVVSVEDTEAFF
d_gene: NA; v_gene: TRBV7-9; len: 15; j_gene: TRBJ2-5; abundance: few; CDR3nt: TGTGCCAGCAGCTTGGTAGGACAGGAGGGAGAGACCCAGTACTTC; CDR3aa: CASSLVGQEGETQYF
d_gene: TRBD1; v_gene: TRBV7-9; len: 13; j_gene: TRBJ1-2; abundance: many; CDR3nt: TGTGCCAGCAGCCCTCTGGACAGGGATGGCTACACCTTC; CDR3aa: CASSPLDRDGYTF
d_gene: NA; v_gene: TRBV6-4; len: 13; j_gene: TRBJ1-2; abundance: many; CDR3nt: TGTGCCAGCAGACCCGGCACAAGCTATGGCTACACCTTC; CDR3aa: CASRPGTSYGYTF
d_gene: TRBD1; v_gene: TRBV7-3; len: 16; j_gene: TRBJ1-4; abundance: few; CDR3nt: TGTGCCAGCAGCGATCGGACAGGGACGACTAATGAAAAACTGTTTTTT; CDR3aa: CASSDRTGTTNEKLFF
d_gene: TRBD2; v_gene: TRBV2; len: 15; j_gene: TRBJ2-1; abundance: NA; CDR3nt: TGTGCCAGCAGGGAGATAGCGGGATCCTACAATGAGCAGTTCTTC; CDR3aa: CASREIAGSYNEQFF
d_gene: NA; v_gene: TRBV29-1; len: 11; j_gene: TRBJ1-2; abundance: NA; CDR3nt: TGCAGCGACGTCCGGGGCGGTGGCTACACCTTC; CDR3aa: CSDVRGGGYTF
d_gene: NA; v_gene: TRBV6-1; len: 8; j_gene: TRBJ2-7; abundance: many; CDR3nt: TGTGCCAGCGGCGGGCAGTACTTC; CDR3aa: CASGGQYF
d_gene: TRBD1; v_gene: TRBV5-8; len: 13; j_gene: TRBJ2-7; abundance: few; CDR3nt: TGTGCCAGCAGCTTTACAGGGACAGGCGAGCAGTACTTC; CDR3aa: CASSFTGTGEQYF
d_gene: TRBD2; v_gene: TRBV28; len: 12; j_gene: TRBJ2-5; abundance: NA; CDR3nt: TGTGCCAGTAAGGGACTAGGGGGGGCCCAGTACTTC; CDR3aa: CASKGLGGAQYF
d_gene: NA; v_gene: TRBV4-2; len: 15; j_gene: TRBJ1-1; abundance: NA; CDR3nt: TGTGCCAGCAGCCAAGATCTGGATTGGAACACTGAAGCTTTCTTT; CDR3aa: CASSQDLDWNTEAFF
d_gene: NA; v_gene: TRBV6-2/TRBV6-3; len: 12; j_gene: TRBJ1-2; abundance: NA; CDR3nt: TGTGCCACCTTACAGGGTAATGGTGGCTACACCTTC; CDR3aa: CATLQGNGGYTF
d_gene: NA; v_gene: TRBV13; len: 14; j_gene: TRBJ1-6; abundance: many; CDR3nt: TGTGCCAGCAGCTTAGGCGCGGGACTCGCCTACCTCCACTTT; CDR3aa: CASSLGAGLAYLHF